A single sample gave rise to the 15 T cell receptor beta chains below, sequenced in a study of shared clonotypes between healthy human individuals (TCRdb year 2020). The library was made by the immunoSEQ multiplex PCR assay. As stored in TCRdb, this immuneACCESS dataset retains in-frame rearrangements with V and J assigned. A fraction of the clones does not appear; measured against another copy, unresolved V genes explain less than half of the discrepancy, and the remainder lacks a known reason. Recorded for this sample are millions of clones; approximately 95% of them occurred a single time. About 0.39% of the sample rests with the top ten. Source material: naive CD4+ T cells from PBMCs. This specimen's cell subset or site label, interpreted: CD45RA+ positively selected. The receptors were sampled from a man aged 18-30 years in good health. Some clones in this sample may be carry-over from other donors' samples.

The chain joins TRBV5-8 to TRBJ2-7; D could derive from TRBD1 or TRBD2 (5 bases each). V lost 7 bases to trimming and J lost 2 bases, with 16 bases between them. The germline V gene encodes CDR1 SGHTS and CDR2 YDEGEE. The CDR3 consists of 14 residues. The CDR3 loop reads CASRTRGKPYEQYF. DNA of the CDR3: TGTGCCAGCCGAACCCGGGGCAAGCCCTACGAGCAGTACTTC.

This clone was seen a single time. The gene calls are TRBV2 and TRBJ2-5; D remains ambiguous. This CDR3 spans 13 amino acids. V dropped 8 bases and J dropped 2 bases, with 12 bases sitting between them. Germline V gene sequence: CDR1 SNHLY, CDR2 FYNNEI. The DNA for the CDR3 is TGTGCCAGCGTGCTGGGGAATCAAGAGACCCAGTACTTC. This encodes CASVLGNQETQYF.

This CDR3 reads CASSSVPGQGALTYNEQFF. The CDR3 DNA reads as TGCGCCAGCAGCTCAGTCCCGGGACAGGGGGCGCTGACCTACAATGAGCAGTTCTTC. This chain connects TRBV5-1 to TRBJ2-1, with 12 bases that match TRBD1. Germline V gene lookup returns CDR1 SGHRS and CDR2 YFSETQ. With 3 bases clipped from V and 2 bases from J, the junction kept 12 bases outside the gene matches. CDR3 length equals 19 residues.

About this clone itself: Other DNA sequences of this sample code for an identical CDR3. The chain employs TRBV5-1 and TRBJ2-5, with unresolved D. The CDR3 has 13 residues. The germline V gene encodes CDR1 SGHRS and CDR2 YFSETQ. V was trimmed by 2 bases and J by 5 bases, leaving 10 bases between them. DNA of the CDR3: TGCGCCAGCAGCTTCGGATCGGGCGAGACCCAGTACTTC. Protein product: CASSFGSGETQYF.

The gene calls are TRBV9 and TRBJ2-7, with TRBD2 as a possible D gene (6 bases). Trimming left V 0 bases short and J 4 bases short, with 14 bases between. The CDR3 sequence is 15 residues long. Germline assignment: CDR1 SGDLS and CDR2 YYNGEE. In DNA form, the CDR3 reads TGTGCCAGCAGCGTAGAGTCCGGGAGTGGGTACGAGCAGTACTTC. It translates to CASSVESGSGYEQYF.

The V and J genes are TRBV5-3 and TRBJ2-7, with TRBD2 as a possible D gene (5 bases). TRBV5-3 is recorded as an ORF, its role being uncertain. V lost 5 bases to trimming and J lost 9 bases, with 24 bases between them. This CDR3 comprises 15 residues. CDR3 region: CARRPTSSSTYRQYF. The CDR3 DNA is TGTGCCAGAAGACCTACTAGTTCCTCCACATACCGGCAGTACTTC.

CDR3 in amino acids: CASSGSTGYTF. CDR3 in DNA: TGTGCCAGCAGTGGTTCGACAGGCTACACCTTC. The chain links TRBV6-1 to TRBJ1-2; no clear D gene. Deletions cut 4 bases from V and 8 bases from J, with 8 bases between. Germline V gene sequence: CDR1 MNHNS, CDR2 SASEGT. This CDR3 contains 11 residues.

This chain connects TRBV28 to TRBJ2-5; tentatively, D is TRBD1 or TRBD2 (5 bases each). Germline CDR1 reads MDHEN; CDR2 reads SYDVKM. Trimming left V 6 bases short and J 1 base short, with 21 bases between. The CDR3 length is 17 residues. CDR3 bases: TGTGCCAGCAGCCGGCCGCCCGGGACGGCCTTCCAAGAGACCCAGTACTTC. Translating it yields CASSRPPGTAFQETQYF.

V gene TRBV6-4 combines with J gene TRBJ1-1; D is uncertain. Looked up from germline, CDR1 is MRHNA and CDR2 is SNTAGT. The CDR3 is 17 residues long. Trimming removed 1 base from V and 3 bases from J, with 18 bases in between. The CDR3 loop is CASSDFWAGPRDTEAFF. The CDR3 nucleotides read TGTGCCAGCAGTGACTTCTGGGCAGGTCCGAGGGACACTGAAGCTTTCTTT.

This chain's CDR3 is CASSVEGLGAPFF. Here the CDR3 DNA reads TGTGCCAGCAGCGTAGAAGGGTTGGGGGCGCCGTTCTTC. The rearrangement links TRBV9 to TRBJ2-1; D might be TRBD1 (6 bases). The CDR3 loop spans 13 amino acids. The V gene lost 0 bases and the J gene lost 15 bases, with 16 bases spanning the gap. Looked up from germline, CDR1 is SGDLS and CDR2 is YYNGEE.

This chain links TRBV18 with TRBJ2-1, with 8 bases aligning to TRBD2. The germline gives CDR1 KGHSH, CDR2 LQKENI. The trim removed 3 bases at V and 5 bases at J, leaving 6 bases unmatched. CDR3 length: 15 amino acids. The CDR3 DNA follows: TGTGCCAGCTCACCTCGGGGGGGTTCTAACAATGAGCAGTTCTTC. Translation: CASSPRGGSNNEQFF.

The chain links TRBV2 to TRBJ2-1; tentative D call: TRBD2 (7 bases). The germline gives CDR1 SNHLY, CDR2 FYNNEI. The CDR3 is 14 amino acids. Trimming stripped 8 bases from V and 7 bases from J, with 18 bases between. The CDR3 reads CASDRGAGVNEQFF. The CDR3 nucleotides are TGTGCCAGCGATAGGGGGGCGGGAGTTAATGAGCAGTTCTTC.

This chain connects TRBV7-8 to TRBJ2-1; a weak D match, TRBD1 (5 bases). Germline CDR1 reads SGHVS; CDR2 reads FQNEAQ. This CDR3 spans 15 amino acids. The V end lost 1 base, the J end lost 4 bases, and 11 bases lay between the germline ends. This CDR3 is CASSLGQGWYNEQFF. The DNA of the CDR3 is TGTGCCAGCAGCTTAGGGCAGGGTTGGTACAATGAGCAGTTCTTC.

In DNA form, the CDR3 reads TGTGCCAGCTCACCACTAACGGGATCCTATAACTATGGCTACACCTTC. Protein: CASSPLTGSYNYGYTF. The chain links TRBV18 to TRBJ1-2; no clear D. This CDR3 has 16 amino acids. V dropped 1 base and J dropped 1 base, with 13 bases sitting between them. Germline V gene sequence: CDR1 KGHSH, CDR2 LQKENI.

The J gene is TRBJ1-4, the V gene TRBV28; D possibly corresponds to TRBD1 (5 bases). CDR1 MDHEN and CDR2 SYDVKM come from the germline V gene. The CDR3 spans 16 residues. Trimming cost V 2 bases and J 0 bases, with 10 bases left between them. CDR3 in DNA: TGTGCCAGCAGTTTAAACGGGGGGGCAACTAATGAAAAACTGTTTTTT. Translated, it gives CASSLNGGATNEKLFF.